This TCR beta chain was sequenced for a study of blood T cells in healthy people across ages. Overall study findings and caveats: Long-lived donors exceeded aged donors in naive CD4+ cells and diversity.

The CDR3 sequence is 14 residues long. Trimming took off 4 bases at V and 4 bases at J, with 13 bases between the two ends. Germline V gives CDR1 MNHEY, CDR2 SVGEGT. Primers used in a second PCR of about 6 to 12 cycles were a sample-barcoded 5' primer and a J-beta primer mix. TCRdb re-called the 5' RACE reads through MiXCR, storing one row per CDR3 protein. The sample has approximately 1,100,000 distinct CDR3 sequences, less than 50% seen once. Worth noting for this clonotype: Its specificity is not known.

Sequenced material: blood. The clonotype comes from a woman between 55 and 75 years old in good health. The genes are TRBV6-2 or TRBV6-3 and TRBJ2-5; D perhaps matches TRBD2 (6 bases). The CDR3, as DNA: TGTGCCAGCAGTTTGATGACTAGTGGAGAGACCCAGTACTTC. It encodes CASSLMTSGETQYF.